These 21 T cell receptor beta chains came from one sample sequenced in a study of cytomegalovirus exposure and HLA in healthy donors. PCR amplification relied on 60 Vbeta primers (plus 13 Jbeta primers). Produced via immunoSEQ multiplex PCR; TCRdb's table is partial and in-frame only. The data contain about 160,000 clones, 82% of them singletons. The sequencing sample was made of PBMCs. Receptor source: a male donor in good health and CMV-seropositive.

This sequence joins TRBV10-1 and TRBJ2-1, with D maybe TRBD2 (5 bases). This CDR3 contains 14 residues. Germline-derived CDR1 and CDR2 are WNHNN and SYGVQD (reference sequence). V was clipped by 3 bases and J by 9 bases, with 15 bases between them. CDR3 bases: TGCGCCAGCAGTGATTCTAGCCCTCAAAGTGAGCAGTTCTTC. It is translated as CASSDSSPQSEQFF.

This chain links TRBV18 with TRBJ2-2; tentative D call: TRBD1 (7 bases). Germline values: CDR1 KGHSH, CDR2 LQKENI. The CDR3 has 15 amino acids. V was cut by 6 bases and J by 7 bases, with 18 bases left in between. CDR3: CASSPRQGGGGELFF. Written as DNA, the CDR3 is TGTGCCAGCTCCCCTAGACAGGGAGGCGGCGGGGAGCTGTTTTTT.

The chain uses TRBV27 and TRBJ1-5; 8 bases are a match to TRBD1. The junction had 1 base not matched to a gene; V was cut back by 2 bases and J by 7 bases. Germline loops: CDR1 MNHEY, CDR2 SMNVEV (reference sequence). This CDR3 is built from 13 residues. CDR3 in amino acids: CASSLRDRQPQHF. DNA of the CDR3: TGTGCCAGCAGTTTACGGGACAGGCAGCCCCAGCATTTT.

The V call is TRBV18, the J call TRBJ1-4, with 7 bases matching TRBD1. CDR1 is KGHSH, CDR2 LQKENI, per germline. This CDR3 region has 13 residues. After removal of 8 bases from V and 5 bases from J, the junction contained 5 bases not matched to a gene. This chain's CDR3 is CASRQGENEKLFF. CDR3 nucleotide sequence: TGTGCCAGCCGACAGGGAGAGAATGAAAAACTGTTTTTT.

CDR3 in amino acids: CASSFRGAQPQHF. The CDR3 DNA reads as TGTGCCAGCAGTTTCAGGGGGGCTCAGCCCCAGCATTTT. This chain connects TRBV28 to TRBJ1-5, with 7 bases aligning to TRBD1. The CDR3 runs to 13 residues. Per the germline V gene, CDR1 is MDHEN and CDR2 is SYDVKM. Trimming cost V 3 bases and J 6 bases; bases outside gene matches: 2.

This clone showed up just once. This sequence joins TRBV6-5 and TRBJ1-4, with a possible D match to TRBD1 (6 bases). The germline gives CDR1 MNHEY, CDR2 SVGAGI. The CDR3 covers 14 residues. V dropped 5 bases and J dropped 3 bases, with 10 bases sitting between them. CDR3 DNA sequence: TGTGCCAGCAGTCCCCGGACAGCTAATGAAAAACTGTTTTTT. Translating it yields CASSPRTANEKLFF.

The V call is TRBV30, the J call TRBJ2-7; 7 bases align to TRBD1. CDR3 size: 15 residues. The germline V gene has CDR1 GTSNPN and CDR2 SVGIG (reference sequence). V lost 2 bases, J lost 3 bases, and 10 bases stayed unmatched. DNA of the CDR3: TGTGCCTGGAGTCCCCCCTGGACAGGAAGCTACGAGCAGTACTTC. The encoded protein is CAWSPPWTGSYEQYF.

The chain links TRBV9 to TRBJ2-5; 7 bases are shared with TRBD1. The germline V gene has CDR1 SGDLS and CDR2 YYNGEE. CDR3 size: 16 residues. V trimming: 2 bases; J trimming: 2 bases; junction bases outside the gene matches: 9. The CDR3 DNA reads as TGTGCCAGCAGCGTCATTTTTCCGGGACAGCAAGAGACCCAGTACTTC. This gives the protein CASSVIFPGQQETQYF.

DNA for the CDR3: TGTGCCTGGAGGGGTACAGGGGGGGTCTACGAGCAGTACTTC. Translation gives CAWRGTGGVYEQYF. The V gene is TRBV30, the J gene TRBJ2-7, with D possibly being TRBD1 (8 bases). This CDR3 is 14 amino acids long. Trimming stripped 3 bases from V and 3 bases from J, with 15 bases between. Per the germline V gene, CDR1 is GTSNPN and CDR2 is SVGIG (reference sequence).

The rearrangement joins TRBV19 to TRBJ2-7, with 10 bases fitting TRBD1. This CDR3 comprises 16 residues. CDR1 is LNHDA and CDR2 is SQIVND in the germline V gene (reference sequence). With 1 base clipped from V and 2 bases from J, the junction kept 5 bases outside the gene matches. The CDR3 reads CASSIAPGQGTYEQYF. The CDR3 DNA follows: TGTGCCAGTAGTATAGCCCCGGGACAGGGGACCTACGAGCAGTACTTC.

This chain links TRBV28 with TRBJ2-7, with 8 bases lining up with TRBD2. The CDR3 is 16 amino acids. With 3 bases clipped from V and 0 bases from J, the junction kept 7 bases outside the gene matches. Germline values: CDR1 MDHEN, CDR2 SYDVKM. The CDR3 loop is CASSLLAGGPSYEQYF. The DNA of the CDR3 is TGTGCCAGCAGTTTGTTGGCGGGAGGACCCTCCTACGAGCAGTACTTC.

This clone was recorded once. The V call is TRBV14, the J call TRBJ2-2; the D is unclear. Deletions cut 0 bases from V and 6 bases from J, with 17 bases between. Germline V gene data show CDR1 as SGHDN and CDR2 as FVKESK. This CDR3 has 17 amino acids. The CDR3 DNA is TGTGCCAGCAGCCAAGATAATACCCCCATGGGCTCCGGGGAGCTGTTTTTT. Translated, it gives CASSQDNTPMGSGELFF.

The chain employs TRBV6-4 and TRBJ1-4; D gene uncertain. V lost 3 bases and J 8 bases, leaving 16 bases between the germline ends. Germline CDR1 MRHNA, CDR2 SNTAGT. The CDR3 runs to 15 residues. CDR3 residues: CASSEMEGETEKLFF. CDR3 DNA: TGTGCCAGCAGTGAAATGGAGGGAGAAACCGAAAAACTGTTTTTT.

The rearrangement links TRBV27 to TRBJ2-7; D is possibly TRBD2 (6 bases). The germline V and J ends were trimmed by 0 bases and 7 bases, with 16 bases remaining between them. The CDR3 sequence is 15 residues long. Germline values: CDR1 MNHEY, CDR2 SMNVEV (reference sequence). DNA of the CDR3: TGTGCCAGCAGTTTATCGGTTAGCGGTGAAGGGGAGCAGTACTTC. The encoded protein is CASSLSVSGEGEQYF.

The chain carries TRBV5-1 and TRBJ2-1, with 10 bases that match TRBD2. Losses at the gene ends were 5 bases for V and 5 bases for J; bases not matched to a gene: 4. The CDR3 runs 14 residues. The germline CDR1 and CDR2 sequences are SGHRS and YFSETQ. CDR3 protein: CASRGAGGDNEQFF. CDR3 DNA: TGCGCCAGCAGGGGAGCGGGAGGGGACAATGAGCAGTTCTTC.

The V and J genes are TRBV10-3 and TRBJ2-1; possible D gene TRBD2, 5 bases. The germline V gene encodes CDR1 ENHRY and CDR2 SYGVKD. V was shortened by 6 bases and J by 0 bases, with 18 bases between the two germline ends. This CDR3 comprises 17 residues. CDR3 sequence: CAIRRLREKSSYNEQFF. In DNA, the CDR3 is TGTGCCATCAGACGCCTGAGGGAAAAAAGCTCCTACAATGAGCAGTTCTTC.

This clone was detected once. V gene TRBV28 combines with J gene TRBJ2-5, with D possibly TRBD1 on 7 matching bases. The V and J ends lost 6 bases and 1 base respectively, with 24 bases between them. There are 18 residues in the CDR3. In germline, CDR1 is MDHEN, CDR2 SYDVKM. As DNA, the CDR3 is TGTGCCAGCAGCCTCAGGGGGACTCCCTTAGGGGGCCAAGAGACCCAGTACTTC. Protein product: CASSLRGTPLGGQETQYF.

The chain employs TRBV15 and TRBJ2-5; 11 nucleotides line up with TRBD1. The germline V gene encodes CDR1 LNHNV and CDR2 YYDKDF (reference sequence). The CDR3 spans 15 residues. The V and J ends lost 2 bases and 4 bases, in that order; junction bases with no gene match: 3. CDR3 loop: CATSRPGTGGETQYF. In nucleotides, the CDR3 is TGTGCCACCAGCAGACCCGGGACAGGGGGAGAGACCCAGTACTTC.

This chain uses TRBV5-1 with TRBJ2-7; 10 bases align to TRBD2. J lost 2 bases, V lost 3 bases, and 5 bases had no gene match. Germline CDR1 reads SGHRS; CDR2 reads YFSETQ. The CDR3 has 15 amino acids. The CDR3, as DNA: TGCGCCAGCAGCTGGACTAGCGGCCCTACCTACGAGCAGTACTTC. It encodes CASSWTSGPTYEQYF.

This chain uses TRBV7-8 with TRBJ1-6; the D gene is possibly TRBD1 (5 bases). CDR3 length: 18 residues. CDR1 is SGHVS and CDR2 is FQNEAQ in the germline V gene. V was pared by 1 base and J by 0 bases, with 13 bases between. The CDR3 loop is CASSLVSGGSSYNSPLHF. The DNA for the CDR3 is TGTGCCAGCAGCTTAGTGAGTGGGGGGAGCTCCTATAATTCACCCCTCCACTTT.

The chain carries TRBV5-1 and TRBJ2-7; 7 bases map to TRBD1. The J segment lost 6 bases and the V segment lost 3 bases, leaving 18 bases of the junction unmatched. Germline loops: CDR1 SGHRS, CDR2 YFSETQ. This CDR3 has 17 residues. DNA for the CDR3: TGCGCCAGCAGCTCCCCCCCGGGACAGCGGTCGCCTCGCGAGCAGTACTTC. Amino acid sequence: CASSSPPGQRSPREQYF.